This T cell receptor (beta chain) stems from a study of cytomegalovirus exposure and HLA in healthy donors. Use of 60 Vbeta and 13 Jbeta primers characterized the PCR. Sequencing used immunoSEQ multiplex PCR; TCRdb keeps in-frame clones, though not all of them. This table holds approximately 160,000 clones, approximately 73% found once. The germline CDR1 and CDR2 sequences are SQVTM and ANQGSEA. Trimming stripped 5 bases from V and 8 bases from J, with 6 bases between. There are 9 residues in the CDR3. This clone was observed a handful of times. The V call is TRBV29-1, the J call TRBJ1-2; D is unclear. This TCR came from a man aged 50 or older in good health and CMV-seronegative. Sequencing was carried out using PBMCs. The CDR3: CSVTEGYTF. CDR3 in DNA: TGCAGCGTTACGGAGGGCTACACCTTC.